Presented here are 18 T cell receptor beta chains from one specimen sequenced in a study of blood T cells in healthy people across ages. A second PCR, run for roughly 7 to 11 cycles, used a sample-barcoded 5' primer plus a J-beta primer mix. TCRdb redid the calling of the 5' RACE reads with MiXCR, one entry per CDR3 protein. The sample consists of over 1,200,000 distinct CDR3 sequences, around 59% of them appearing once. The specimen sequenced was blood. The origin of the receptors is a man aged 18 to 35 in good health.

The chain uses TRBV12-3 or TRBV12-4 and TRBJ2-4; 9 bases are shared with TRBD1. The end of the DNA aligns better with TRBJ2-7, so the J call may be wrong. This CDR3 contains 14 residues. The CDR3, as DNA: TGTGCCAGCAGTCCGGACAGGGGAGTTGACGAGCAGTACTTC. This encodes CASSPDRGVDEQYF.

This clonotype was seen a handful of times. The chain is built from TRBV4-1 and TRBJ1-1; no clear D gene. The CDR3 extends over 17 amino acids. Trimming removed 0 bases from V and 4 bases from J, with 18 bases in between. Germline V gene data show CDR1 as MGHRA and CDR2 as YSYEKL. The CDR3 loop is CASSQDNVKAWTTEAFF. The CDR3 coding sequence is TGCGCCAGCAGCCAAGATAACGTGAAGGCTTGGACCACTGAAGCTTTCTTT.

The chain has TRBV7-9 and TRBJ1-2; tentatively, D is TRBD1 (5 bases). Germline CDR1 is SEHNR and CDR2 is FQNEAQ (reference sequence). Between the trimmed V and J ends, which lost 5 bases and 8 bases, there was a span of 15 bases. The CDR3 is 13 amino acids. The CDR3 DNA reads TGTGCCAGCAGCCGGACACCTAACGAGGGCTACACCTTC. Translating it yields CASSRTPNEGYTF. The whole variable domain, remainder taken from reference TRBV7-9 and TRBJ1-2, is DTGVSQNPRHKITKRGQNVTFRCDPISEHNRLYWYRQTLGQGPEFLTYFQNEAQLEKSRLLSDRFSAERPKGSFSTLEIQRTEQGDSAMYLCASSRTPNEGYTFGSGTRLTVV.

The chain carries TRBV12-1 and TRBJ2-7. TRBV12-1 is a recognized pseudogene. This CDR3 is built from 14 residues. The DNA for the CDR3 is TGTGCCAGCAGCTTTTTAAGTACAACCTACGAGCAGTACTTC. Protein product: CASSFLSTTYEQYF.

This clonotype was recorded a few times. The CDR3 nucleotides read TGCAGTGCTAGCGCACAGGGCTTTACCTACGAGCAGTACTTC. Encoded protein: CSASAQGFTYEQYF. J is TRBJ2-7 and V is TRBV20-1, with D maybe TRBD1 (6 bases). The V and J ends lost 3 bases and 2 bases respectively, with 14 bases between them. Germline lookup yields CDR1 DFQATT and CDR2 SNEGSKA (reference sequence). This CDR3 region has 14 residues.

The CDR3, as DNA: TGCGCCAGCAGTGACGGGGCGCGGGAGACCCAGTACTTC. Translated, it gives CASSDGARETQYF. The chain recombines TRBV10-2 with TRBJ2-7; either TRBD1 or TRBD2 may supply D (5 bases each). The closer fit of TRBJ2-5 to the DNA end suggests the J call may be wrong. The CDR3 consists of 13 residues. Looked up from germline, CDR1 is WSHSY and CDR2 is SAAADI.

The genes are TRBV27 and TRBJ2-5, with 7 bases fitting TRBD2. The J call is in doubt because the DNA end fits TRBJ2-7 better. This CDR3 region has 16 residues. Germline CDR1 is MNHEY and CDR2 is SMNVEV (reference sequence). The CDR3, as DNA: TGTGCCAGTTTCGGCGGGGGTGGGGCTGGCGTCAACGAGCAGTACTTC. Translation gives CASFGGGGAGVNEQYF.

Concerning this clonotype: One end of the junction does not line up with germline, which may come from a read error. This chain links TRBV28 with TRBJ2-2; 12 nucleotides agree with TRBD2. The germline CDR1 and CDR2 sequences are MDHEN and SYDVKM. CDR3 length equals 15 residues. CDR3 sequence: CASRDWTSGNGEPFF. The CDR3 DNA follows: TGTGCCAGCAGGGACTGGACTAGCGGGAACGGGGAGCCGTTTTTT.

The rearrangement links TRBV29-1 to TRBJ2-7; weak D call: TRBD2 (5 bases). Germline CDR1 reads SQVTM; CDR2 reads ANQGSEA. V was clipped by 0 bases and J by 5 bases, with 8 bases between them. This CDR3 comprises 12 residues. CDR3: CSVEDPGNEQYF. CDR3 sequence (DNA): TGCAGCGTTGAAGATCCGGGAAACGAGCAGTACTTC.

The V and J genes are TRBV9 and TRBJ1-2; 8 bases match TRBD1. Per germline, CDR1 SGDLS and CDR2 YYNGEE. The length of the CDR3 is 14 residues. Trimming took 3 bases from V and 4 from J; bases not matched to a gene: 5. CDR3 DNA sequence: TGTGCCAGCAGCGCGACAGGGGTAATCTATGGCTACACCTTC. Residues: CASSATGVIYGYTF.

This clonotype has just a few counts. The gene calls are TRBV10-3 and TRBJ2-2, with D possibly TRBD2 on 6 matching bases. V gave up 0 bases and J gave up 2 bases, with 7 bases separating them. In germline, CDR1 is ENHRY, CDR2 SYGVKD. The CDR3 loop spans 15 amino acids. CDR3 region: CAISESTSNTGELFF. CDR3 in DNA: TGTGCCATCAGTGAGTCTACTAGCAACACCGGGGAGCTGTTTTTT.

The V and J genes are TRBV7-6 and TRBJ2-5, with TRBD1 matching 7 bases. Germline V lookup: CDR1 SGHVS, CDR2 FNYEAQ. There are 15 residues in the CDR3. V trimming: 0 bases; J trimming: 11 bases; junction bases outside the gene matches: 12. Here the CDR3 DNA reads TGTGCCAGCAGCTTAGCAACCGGGACAGTAAATGAGCAGTACTTC. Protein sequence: CASSLATGTVNEQYF.

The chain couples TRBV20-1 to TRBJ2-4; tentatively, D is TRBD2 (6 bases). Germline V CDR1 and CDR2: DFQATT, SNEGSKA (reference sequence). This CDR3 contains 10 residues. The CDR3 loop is CSVGGNIQYF. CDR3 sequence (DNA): TGCAGCGTTGGGGGGAACATTCAGTACTTC.

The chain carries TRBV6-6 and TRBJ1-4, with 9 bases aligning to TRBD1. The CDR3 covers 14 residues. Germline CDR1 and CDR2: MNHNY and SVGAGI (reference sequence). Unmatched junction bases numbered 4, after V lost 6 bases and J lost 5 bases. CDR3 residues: CASRGTGLNEKLFF. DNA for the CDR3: TGTGCCAGCAGGGGGACAGGGTTAAATGAAAAACTGTTTTTT.

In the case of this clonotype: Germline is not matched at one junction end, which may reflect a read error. CDR3 sequence (DNA): TGCAGTGCGAACACAGGGGACGGCACAGATACACAGTATTTT. Amino acid sequence: CSANTGDGTDTQYF. J is TRBJ2-3 and V is TRBV20-1; 7 bases agree with TRBD1. The CDR3 runs to 14 residues. Germline CDR1 and CDR2: DFQATT and SNEGSKA (reference sequence).

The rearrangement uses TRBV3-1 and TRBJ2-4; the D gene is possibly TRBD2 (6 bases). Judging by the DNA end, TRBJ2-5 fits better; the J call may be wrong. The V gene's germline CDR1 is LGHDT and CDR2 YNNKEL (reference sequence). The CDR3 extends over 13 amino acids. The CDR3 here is CASSSGSSETQYF. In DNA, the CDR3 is TGTGCCAGCAGCTCCGGGAGTTCTGAGACCCAGTACTTC.

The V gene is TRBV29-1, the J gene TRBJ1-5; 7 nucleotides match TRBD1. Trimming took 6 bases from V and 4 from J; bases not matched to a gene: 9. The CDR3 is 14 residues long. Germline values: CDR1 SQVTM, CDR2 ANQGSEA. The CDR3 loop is CSVAIGTDNQPQHF. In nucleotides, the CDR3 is TGCAGCGTGGCGATCGGGACAGATAATCAGCCCCAGCATTTT.

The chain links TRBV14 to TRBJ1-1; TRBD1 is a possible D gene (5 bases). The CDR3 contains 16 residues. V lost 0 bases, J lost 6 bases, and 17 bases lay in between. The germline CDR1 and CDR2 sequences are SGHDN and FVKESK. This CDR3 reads CASSQDEPPGIPEAFF. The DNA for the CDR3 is TGTGCCAGCAGCCAAGATGAACCCCCAGGGATCCCTGAAGCTTTCTTT.